Shown below are 3 T cell receptor beta chains from a single sample sequenced in a study of cytomegalovirus exposure and HLA in healthy donors. A multiplex PCR was run with 60 Vbeta primers and 13 Jbeta primers. Generated by immunoSEQ multiplex PCR, the TCRdb table keeps only in-frame clones and is missing some. The sample holds under 150,000 clones, about 78% seen once. The sample taken for sequencing was PBMCs. These receptors originate from a man aged 40-49 years in good health and CMV-seropositive.

DNA of the CDR3: TGTGCCAGCATCTTAGCGCAGGGGTTCTACAATGAGCAGTTCTTC. This encodes CASILAQGFYNEQFF. The V call is TRBV5-6, the J call TRBJ2-1; weak D call: TRBD1 (6 bases). Germline V gene sequence: CDR1 SGHDT, CDR2 YYEEEE. CDR3 length: 15 residues. The V end lost 6 bases, the J end lost 3 bases, and 16 bases lay between the germline ends.

J is TRBJ1-1 and V is TRBV6-5; 7 bases are shared with TRBD1. This CDR3 has 15 residues. Per the germline V gene, CDR1 is MNHEY and CDR2 is SVGAGI. After removal of 5 bases from V and 1 base from J, the junction contained 7 bases not matched to a gene. In DNA, the CDR3 is TGTGCCAGCAGTGGCGGACAGGTTAAGAACACTGAAGCTTTCTTT. Translating gives CASSGGQVKNTEAFF.

The chain employs TRBV4-1 and TRBJ1-5, with unresolved D. Trimming removed 6 bases at V and 0 bases at J, with 12 bases between. CDR3 size: 15 residues. In germline, CDR1 is MGHRA, CDR2 YSYEKL. CDR3 sequence reads: CASSHTVYSNQPQHF. The CDR3 DNA sequence: TGCGCCAGCAGTCATACAGTCTATAGCAATCAGCCCCAGCATTTT.